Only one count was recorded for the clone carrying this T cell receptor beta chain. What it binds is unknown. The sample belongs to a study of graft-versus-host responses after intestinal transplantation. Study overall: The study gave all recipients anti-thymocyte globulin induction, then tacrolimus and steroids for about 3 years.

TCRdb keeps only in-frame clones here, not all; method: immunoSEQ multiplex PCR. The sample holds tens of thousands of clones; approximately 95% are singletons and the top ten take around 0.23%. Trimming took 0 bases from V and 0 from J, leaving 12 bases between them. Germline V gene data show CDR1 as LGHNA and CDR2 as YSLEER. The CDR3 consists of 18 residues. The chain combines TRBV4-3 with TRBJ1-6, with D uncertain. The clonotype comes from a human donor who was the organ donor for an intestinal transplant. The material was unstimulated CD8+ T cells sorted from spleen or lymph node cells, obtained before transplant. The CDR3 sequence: CASSQDAAPSSYNSPLHF. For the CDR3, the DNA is TGCGCCAGCAGCCAAGATGCGGCCCCGAGCTCCTATAATTCACCCCTCCACTTT.